This passage covers 16 T cell receptor beta chains from one sample sequenced in a study of T-cell reconstitution after alpha-beta-depleted transplantation in children. A library of TCRbeta sequences, prepared with unique molecular identifiers, was generated. TCRdb used MiXCR to reprocess the PCR reads, holding one entry per CDR3 protein. The sample records roughly 500,000 distinct CDR3 sequences, 15% to 20% being singletons. Sequencing used PBMCs from the stem cell graft donor, obtained from the stem cell graft. Receptors originate from a human donor who donated a stem cell graft to a child with acute lymphoblastic leukemia.

This clonotype was observed once. The chain has TRBV7-2 and TRBJ2-1, with 8 bases identical to TRBD2. This CDR3 region has 17 residues. Per germline, CDR1 SGHTA and CDR2 FQGNSA. The junction had 13 bases not matched to a gene; V was cut back by 3 bases and J by 6 bases. In nucleotides, the CDR3 is TGTGCCAGCAGCTTGCGGTTAACGGGAGGGCGCGGCAATGAGCAGTTCTTC. It codes for CASSLRLTGGRGNEQFF. The whole variable domain, filled in from reference TRBV7-2 and TRBJ2-1, reads GAGVSQSPSNKVTEKGKDVELRCDPISGHTALYWYRQSLGQGLEFLIYFQGNSAPDKSGLPSDRFSAERTGGSVSTLTIQRTQQEDSAVYLCASSLRLTGGRGNEQFFGPGTRLTVL.

The sample holds a few counts of this clonotype. J is TRBJ2-7 and V is TRBV5-1; 12 bases line up with TRBD1. V shed 0 bases, J shed 5 bases, and the junction held 3 bases outside the gene matches. The CDR3 length is 15 residues. CDR1 is SGHRS, CDR2 YFSETQ, per germline. The chain's CDR3 is CASSLAGTGGHEQYF. The DNA for the CDR3 is TGCGCCAGCAGCTTGGCTGGGACAGGGGGCCACGAGCAGTACTTC.

There are a few counts of this clonotype. The genes are TRBV15 and TRBJ2-7; D possibly uses TRBD1 or TRBD2 (5 bases each). The germline V gene has CDR1 LNHNV and CDR2 YYDKDF (reference sequence). CDR3 length equals 14 residues. V was clipped by 0 bases and J by 4 bases, with 10 bases between them. As DNA, the CDR3 is TGTGCCACCAGCAGAGATCGGGGCGGGTACGAGCAGTACTTC. It specifies CATSRDRGGYEQYF.

The CDR3 here is CASSYSMLAGGRGNEQFF. The CDR3 DNA follows: TGTGCCAGCAGTTACTCGATGCTAGCGGGAGGAAGGGGCAATGAGCAGTTCTTC. The chain has TRBV6-5 and TRBJ2-1; TRBD2 agrees at 11 bases. From germline, CDR1 is MNHEY and CDR2 SVGAGI. This CDR3 region has 18 residues. Losses at the gene ends were 0 bases for V and 6 bases for J; bases not matched to a gene: 10.

A single count supports this clonotype. V gene TRBV7-8 combines with J gene TRBJ1-3; D is unresolved. Germline V CDR1 and CDR2: SGHVS, FQNEAQ. Trimming cost V 2 bases and J 0 bases, with 11 bases left between them. The CDR3 extends over 16 amino acids. The CDR3 protein is CASSLLVSVSGNTIYF. In nucleotides, the CDR3 is TGTGCCAGCAGCTTACTAGTCTCCGTCTCTGGAAACACCATATATTTT.

CDR3 residues: CSVDLAGPYNEQFF. For the CDR3, the DNA is TGCAGCGTTGATCTAGCGGGGCCATACAATGAGCAGTTCTTC. The chain links TRBV29-1 to TRBJ2-1, with 9 positions matching TRBD2. The CDR3 totals 14 residues. Germline assignment: CDR1 SQVTM and CDR2 ANQGSEA. V shed 3 bases and J 4 bases; nucleotides not matched to a gene: 4.

This clonotype was detected only a few times. The chain couples TRBV10-3 to TRBJ2-7; no reliable D call. V was clipped by 3 bases and J by 0 bases, with 6 bases between them. CDR3 length: 13 residues. CDR1 is ENHRY and CDR2 is SYGVKD in the germline V gene. CDR3 coding DNA: TGTGCCATCAGTGACTACAACTCCTACGAGCAGTACTTC. This translates into CAISDYNSYEQYF.

CDR3 region: CSARDSIAYEQYF. CDR3 nucleotide sequence: TGCAGTGCTAGAGATTCTATCGCCTACGAGCAGTACTTC. The chain uses TRBV20-1 and TRBJ2-7; D unresolved. Between the trimmed V and J ends, which lost 0 bases and 2 bases, there was a span of 8 bases. Germline lookup yields CDR1 DFQATT and CDR2 SNEGSKA (reference sequence). CDR3 size: 13 residues.

J is TRBJ2-3 and V is TRBV12-5; D ambiguous. The germline V gene has CDR1 LGHNT and CDR2 FRNRAP. V was clipped by 2 bases and J by 0 bases, with 12 bases between them. The CDR3 consists of 16 residues. CDR3: CASGLTPQLSTDTQYF. CDR3 nucleotide sequence: TGTGCTAGTGGTTTGACCCCCCAGCTTAGCACAGATACGCAGTATTTT.

There are a few counts of this clonotype. The genes are TRBV30 and TRBJ2-3, with D possibly matching TRBD1 (5 bases). The CDR3 is 13 amino acids. With 3 bases removed from V and 2 bases from J, the gap between germline ends came to 9 bases. The germline gives CDR1 GTSNPN, CDR2 SVGIG (reference sequence). The CDR3 spells CAWSQGFTDTQYF. In DNA form, the CDR3 reads TGTGCCTGGAGCCAGGGATTCACAGATACGCAGTATTTT.

This clonotype was detected only a few times. V gene TRBV5-1 combines with J gene TRBJ1-5; D possibly corresponds to TRBD1 (5 bases). Trimming removed 4 bases at V and 4 bases at J, with 9 bases between. CDR3 length: 13 amino acids. Germline values: CDR1 SGHRS, CDR2 YFSETQ. This CDR3 reads CASSEGLNQPQHF. The CDR3 DNA reads TGCGCCAGCAGCGAGGGGTTGAATCAGCCCCAGCATTTT.

The chain carries TRBV20-1 and TRBJ2-3; weak D call: TRBD2 (6 bases). V lost 6 bases and J 0 bases, leaving 10 bases between the germline ends. The CDR3 sequence is 13 residues long. Germline loops: CDR1 DFQATT, CDR2 SNEGSKA (reference sequence). CDR3 in amino acids: CSAPSESTDTQYF. The CDR3 DNA follows: TGCAGTGCCCCTAGCGAAAGCACAGATACGCAGTATTTT.

The genes are TRBV20-1 and TRBJ2-7, with unresolved D. CDR1 and CDR2 from the germline V gene are DFQATT and SNEGSKA (reference sequence). With 1 base removed from V and 0 bases from J, the gap between germline ends came to 10 bases. The CDR3 consists of 14 residues. CDR3: CSARARKVSYEQYF. The CDR3 nucleotides are TGCAGTGCTAGAGCACGGAAGGTCTCCTACGAGCAGTACTTC.

This clonotype was detected a few times. The rearrangement links TRBV6-1 to TRBJ2-5; D is ambiguous. CDR1 is MNHNS and CDR2 is SASEGT in the germline V gene. CDR3 length: 12 residues. Trimming pared 3 bases from V and 9 bases from J, leaving 11 bases between. The CDR3 sequence is CASSDPLEPQYF. For the CDR3, the DNA is TGTGCCAGCAGTGACCCACTGGAGCCCCAGTACTTC.

CDR3 nucleotides: TGTGCCAGCGGACAGGACACTGAAGCTTTCTTT. It translates to CASGQDTEAFF. V and J are TRBV5-5 and TRBJ1-1; 7 positions match TRBD1. V lost 7 bases, J lost 3 bases, and 0 bases stayed unmatched. The CDR3 is made up of 11 amino acids. The germline V gene encodes CDR1 SGHKS and CDR2 YYEKEE (reference sequence).

This chain uses TRBV9 with TRBJ2-3; 8 nucleotides line up with TRBD1. V lost 0 bases to trimming and J lost 0 bases; unmatched junction nucleotides: 3. In germline, CDR1 is SGDLS, CDR2 YYNGEE. The CDR3 is made up of 16 amino acids. CDR3 DNA sequence: TGTGCCAGCAGCGTAGGGACAGGGACTAGCACAGATACGCAGTATTTT. Its protein product is CASSVGTGTSTDTQYF.